The 30 T cell receptor beta chains below all came from one sample that was sequenced in a study of shared clonotypes between healthy human individuals. TCRdb keeps only in-frame clones here, not all; method: immunoSEQ multiplex PCR. The sample contains 1.5 million to 2.5 million clones, around 96% of which appear only once. Terminally differentiated effector memory CD45RA+ cells were left out of the naive CD8 fraction, which was CD45RO-negative and positively selected for CCR7. Sequencing was carried out using naive CD8+ T cells sorted from blood. These receptors were taken from a man younger than 30 in good health.

The V and J genes are TRBV6-9 and TRBJ2-7; D is possibly TRBD2 (6 bases). The germline V gene has CDR1 MNHGY and CDR2 SVAAGI. This CDR3 is 13 amino acids long. With 3 bases removed from V and 2 bases from J, the gap between germline ends came to 8 bases. This chain's CDR3 is CASSYGGTYEQYF. Written as DNA, the CDR3 is TGTGCCAGCAGTTACGGGGGAACCTACGAGCAGTACTTC.

Note on this clone: Other DNA sequences in the sample encode the same CDR3. The chain carries TRBV5-1 and TRBJ1-2, with D unresolved. The V gene's germline CDR1 is SGHRS and CDR2 YFSETQ. This CDR3 region has 14 residues. The germline V and J ends were trimmed by 0 bases and 1 base, with 7 bases remaining between them. In DNA, the CDR3 is TGCGCCAGCAGCTTGGACAGAGTTAACTATGGCTACACCTTC. Encoded protein: CASSLDRVNYGYTF.

Only one count was recorded for this clone. The rearrangement joins TRBV5-4 to TRBJ2-7, with 7 bases matching TRBD2. V shed 0 bases and J 3 bases; nucleotides not matched to a gene: 12. The CDR3 runs to 17 residues. Germline V gene lookup returns CDR1 SGHNT and CDR2 YYREEE (reference sequence). CDR3 nucleotides: TGTGCCAGCAGCTTGGCCGGGGCTAGCGGCCCAGTCTACGAGCAGTACTTC. Its protein product is CASSLAGASGPVYEQYF.

The chain couples TRBV7-9 to TRBJ2-1; no reliable D call. Germline V CDR1 and CDR2: SEHNR, FQNEAQ (reference sequence). This CDR3 has 14 residues. Trimming took off 3 bases at V and 4 bases at J, with 10 bases between the two ends. The CDR3 DNA follows: TGTGCCAGCAGCTTGGGGTTTCTTTACAATGAGCAGTTCTTC. It specifies CASSLGFLYNEQFF.

Turning to this clone: Its ends do not fully match the called genes, so a read error is possible. This CDR3 reads CASSFAGGREQYF. In DNA form, the CDR3 reads TGTGCTAGCAGCTTTGCGGGAGGGCGCGAGCAGTACTTC. V is TRBV7-7 and J is TRBJ2-7, with 9 bases identical to TRBD2. The CDR3 loop spans 13 amino acids. Germline V CDR1 and CDR2: SSHAT, FNYEAQ (reference sequence). The whole variable domain, remainder taken from reference TRBV7-7 and TRBJ2-7, is GAGVSQSPRYKVTKRGQDVTLRCDPISSHATLYWYQQALGQGPEFLTYFNYEAQPDKSGLPSDRFSAERPEGSISTLTIQRTEQRDSAMYRCASSFAGGREQYFGPGTRLTVT.

The rearrangement uses TRBV7-2 and TRBJ2-5; no clear D. Germline assignment: CDR1 SGHTA and CDR2 FQGNSA. V lost 3 bases and J lost 0, with 5 bases in between. The CDR3 covers 13 residues. The CDR3 DNA reads TGTGCCAGCAGCTTCCCGTACCAAGAGACCCAGTACTTC. Encoded protein: CASSFPYQETQYF. The variable domain in full, completed from reference TRBV7-2 and TRBJ2-5, reads GAGVSQSPSNKVTEKGKDVELRCDPISGHTALYWYRQSLGQGLEFLIYFQGNSAPDKSGLPSDRFSAERTGGSVSTLTIQRTQQEDSAVYLCASSFPYQETQYFGPGTRLLVL.

The rearrangement uses TRBV6-4 and TRBJ2-1, with 12 bases fitting TRBD2. V shed 0 bases and J 6 bases; nucleotides not matched to a gene: 3. From germline, CDR1 is MRHNA and CDR2 SNTAGT. The CDR3 contains 16 residues. The CDR3 sequence is CASSDSMTSGSNEQFF. The CDR3 DNA is TGTGCCAGCAGTGACTCGATGACTAGCGGGAGCAATGAGCAGTTCTTC.

V is TRBV6-1 and J is TRBJ2-1; 7 bases fit TRBD2. Per the germline V gene, CDR1 is MNHNS and CDR2 is SASEGT. The V and J ends lost 2 bases and 8 bases, in that order; junction bases with no gene match: 12. CDR3 length equals 16 residues. The CDR3 reads CASSEWSREPSYEQFF. In nucleotides, the CDR3 is TGTGCCAGCAGTGAATGGTCGCGGGAGCCTTCCTATGAGCAGTTCTTC.

The CDR3, as DNA: TGTGCCAGCATCCCTGGGGGGGAGCTGGGCACAGATACGCAGTATTTT. Translating it yields CASIPGGELGTDTQYF. V is TRBV7-9 and J is TRBJ2-3; 7 bases fit TRBD2. Germline V lookup: CDR1 SEHNR, CDR2 FQNEAQ (reference sequence). After removal of 7 bases from V and 1 base from J, the junction contained 11 bases not matched to a gene. The CDR3 sequence is 16 residues long.

The sample holds one count of this clone. V is TRBV2 and J is TRBJ2-1; D possibly corresponds to TRBD2 (6 bases). The V end was cut by 7 bases, the J end by 5 bases, with 12 bases between. The CDR3 runs to 13 residues. Germline values: CDR1 SNHLY, CDR2 FYNNEI. CDR3 sequence (DNA): TGTGCCAGCATCCGGGCGGGACACAATGAGCAGTTCTTC. Translating gives CASIRAGHNEQFF. The whole variable domain, filled in from reference TRBV2 and TRBJ2-1, reads EPEVTQTPSHQVTQMGQEVILRCVPISNHLYFYWYRQILGQKVEFLVSFYNNEISEKSEIFDDQFSVERPDGSNFTLKIRSTKLEDSAMYFCASIRAGHNEQFFGPGTRLTVL.

Comments on this clone: Other DNA sequences within the sample encode an identical CDR3. V is TRBV14 and J is TRBJ2-7, with D possibly being TRBD2 (5 bases). CDR3 length: 13 residues. V was pared by 3 bases and J by 0 bases, with 6 bases between. Germline V CDR1 and CDR2: SGHDN, FVKESK. This chain's CDR3 is CASSQDSSYEQYF. The CDR3 DNA reads TGTGCCAGCAGCCAGGACTCCTCCTACGAGCAGTACTTC.

The CDR3 region has the DNA TGTGCCACCCCTTCAGCCTGGGGTTCACCCCTCCACTTT. Its translation is CATPSAWGSPLHF. The chain carries TRBV27 and TRBJ1-6, with D uncertain. CDR1 is MNHEY, CDR2 SMNVEV, per germline (reference sequence). This CDR3 has 13 residues. The V and J ends lost 10 bases and 9 bases respectively, with 16 bases between them.

The chain uses TRBV25-1 and TRBJ2-2; D remains unclear. V lost 6 bases and J 7 bases, leaving 12 bases between the germline ends. The CDR3 loop spans 13 amino acids. Germline V gene lookup returns CDR1 MGHDK and CDR2 SYGVNS. CDR3 DNA sequence: TGTGCCAGCAGGATAGGGTCCATCGGGGAGCTGTTTTTT. This codes for CASRIGSIGELFF.

The chain is built from TRBV6-5 and TRBJ1-2, with D unclear. V lost 7 bases to trimming and J lost 0 bases, with 12 bases between them. This CDR3 region has 14 residues. From germline, CDR1 is MNHEY and CDR2 SVGAGI. In nucleotides, the CDR3 is TGTGCCAGCACCCTTACCGAGGCTAACTATGGCTACACCTTC. This encodes CASTLTEANYGYTF.

The chain combines TRBV28 with TRBJ2-2, with 9 positions matching TRBD1. The CDR3 is 20 residues long. Per germline, CDR1 MDHEN and CDR2 SYDVKM. The V and J ends lost 6 bases and 2 bases, in that order; junction bases with no gene match: 19. Written as DNA, the CDR3 is TGTGCCAGCAGAACCCCAATTTTGACTCGGACAGGGGCTAACACCGGGGAGCTGTTTTTT. Translated, it gives CASRTPILTRTGANTGELFF.

V and J are TRBV4-1 and TRBJ1-1, with D uncertain. Germline CDR1 reads MGHRA; CDR2 reads YSYEKL. CDR3 length equals 13 residues. The ends were cut back, 4 bases at V and 0 bases at J, with 6 bases in the middle. CDR3 loop: CASSRGMNTEAFF. CDR3 DNA sequence: TGCGCCAGCAGCCGCGGGATGAACACTGAAGCTTTCTTT.

This chain joins TRBV4-1 and TRBJ2-1; 13 bases match TRBD2. The CDR3 extends over 17 amino acids. J gave up 9 bases and V 4 bases, and 12 bases lay outside the gene matches. Germline V gene data show CDR1 as MGHRA and CDR2 as YSYEKL. The CDR3: CASSLRTSGSLTVEQFF. CDR3 in DNA: TGCGCCAGCAGCCTTAGGACTAGCGGGAGTTTGACGGTTGAGCAGTTCTTC.

The chain joins TRBV28 to TRBJ2-7; TRBD1 aligns across 8 bases. The CDR3 sequence is 16 residues long. Germline V CDR1 and CDR2: MDHEN, SYDVKM. For the CDR3, the DNA is TGTGCAACAGATGACAGGGGAGAAGGGATAACCTACGAGCAGTACTTC. This sequence encodes CATDDRGEGITYEQYF.

This chain connects TRBV2 to TRBJ2-7; maybe TRBD2 (5 bases). Trimming removed 8 bases at V and 4 bases at J, with 15 bases between. The CDR3 is 13 amino acids. Germline-derived CDR1 and CDR2 are SNHLY and FYNNEI. The CDR3 DNA reads TGTGCCAGCCTCGGGGTAGAGGGATACGAGCAGTACTTC. It translates to CASLGVEGYEQYF.

This clone came up a few times. The genes are TRBV29-1 and TRBJ1-2; no reliable D call. Germline CDR1 is SQVTM and CDR2 is ANQGSEA. The CDR3 is 12 amino acids. V lost 4 bases and J lost 4, with 10 bases in between. DNA of the CDR3: TGCAGCGTTGGTGGAAGTAGCTATGGCTACACCTTC. This translates into CSVGGSSYGYTF.

The chain carries TRBV6-6 and TRBJ2-7; D is ambiguous. Trimming took off 6 bases at V and 2 bases at J, with 11 bases between the two ends. Germline assignment: CDR1 MNHNY and CDR2 SVGAGI (reference sequence). The CDR3 has 13 residues. DNA for the CDR3: TGTGCCAGCAGCATGGACCCTGCCTACGAGCAGTACTTC. This codes for CASSMDPAYEQYF.

The V call is TRBV5-4, the J call TRBJ2-1, with TRBD2 matching over 8 bases. The CDR3 consists of 12 residues. From germline, CDR1 is SGHNT and CDR2 YYREEE (reference sequence). The trim removed 6 bases at V and 8 bases at J, leaving 4 bases unmatched. The DNA of the CDR3 is TGTGCCAGCACCGGGAGGGCCGATGAGCAGTTCTTC. Translated: CASTGRADEQFF.

The CDR3 loop is CASIKGATGELFF. In DNA form, the CDR3 reads TGTGCCAGCATAAAGGGGGCCACCGGGGAGCTGTTTTTT. V gene TRBV2 combines with J gene TRBJ2-2; 7 bases align to TRBD1. After removal of 7 bases from V and 4 bases from J, the junction contained 3 bases not matched to a gene. The V gene's germline CDR1 is SNHLY and CDR2 FYNNEI. CDR3 length: 13 residues.

This chain uses TRBV2 with TRBJ2-7, with D unresolved. This CDR3 is 14 amino acids long. Germline V lookup: CDR1 SNHLY, CDR2 FYNNEI. V lost 2 bases and J lost 4, with 12 bases in between. This CDR3 reads CASSETRAEYEQYF. CDR3 nucleotide sequence: TGTGCCAGCAGTGAAACCCGGGCAGAATACGAGCAGTACTTC.

V gene TRBV6-1 combines with J gene TRBJ1-5; D ambiguous. The CDR3 extends over 15 amino acids. Germline CDR1 and CDR2: MNHNS and SASEGT. V lost 3 bases, J lost 0 bases, and 9 bases lay in between. The CDR3 DNA reads as TGTGCCAGCAGTGATTGGGCCTATAGCAATCAGCCCCAGCATTTT. Amino acid sequence: CASSDWAYSNQPQHF.

V and J are TRBV15 and TRBJ1-3; a possible D gene is TRBD1 (5 bases). Trimming pared 1 base from V and 2 bases from J, leaving 18 bases between. This CDR3 contains 18 residues. From germline, CDR1 is LNHNV and CDR2 YYDKDF (reference sequence). The CDR3 sequence is CATSRGAEGLRTGNTIYF. The CDR3, as DNA: TGTGCCACCAGCAGAGGGGCCGAGGGGCTCCGGACTGGAAACACCATATATTTT.

The chain couples TRBV10-1 to TRBJ1-1; D is possibly TRBD1 (6 bases). V was shortened by 3 bases and J by 3 bases, with 11 bases between the two germline ends. CDR3 length: 14 amino acids. Germline CDR1 WNHNN, CDR2 SYGVQD (reference sequence). CDR3 region: CASSEGGEDTEAFF. The CDR3 DNA follows: TGCGCCAGCAGTGAAGGGGGGGAGGACACTGAAGCTTTCTTT.

A single count supports this clone. The chain carries TRBV19 and TRBJ2-7; a weak D match, TRBD2 (7 bases). V was cut by 0 bases and J by 3 bases, with 12 bases left in between. The germline V gene encodes CDR1 LNHDA and CDR2 SQIVND (reference sequence). The CDR3 runs 15 residues. The CDR3 nucleotides are TGTGCCAGTAGTATAGACGGGGGGCCCAACTACGAGCAGTACTTC. This encodes CASSIDGGPNYEQYF.

In the case of this clone: The same CDR3 can be traced to other DNA sequences in this sample. The J gene is TRBJ1-1, the V gene TRBV5-6; D uncertain. Between the trimmed V and J ends, which lost 1 base and 0 bases, there was a span of 4 bases. Germline V gene sequence: CDR1 SGHDT, CDR2 YYEEEE. The CDR3 runs 13 residues. The CDR3 protein is CASSLSLNTEAFF. The CDR3 DNA is TGTGCCAGCAGCTTGTCCCTGAACACTGAAGCTTTCTTT.

The chain links TRBV5-6 to TRBJ2-7, with D perhaps TRBD2 (6 bases). This CDR3 is 14 amino acids long. Germline CDR1 SGHDT, CDR2 YYEEEE. Trimming stripped 4 bases from V and 2 bases from J, with 13 bases between. CDR3 region: CASSAGGATYEQYF. The CDR3 DNA is TGTGCCAGCAGCGCAGGAGGGGCTACCTACGAGCAGTACTTC.